This entry lists 26 T cell receptor beta chains sequenced from one sample in a study of response to subunit inactivated influenza vaccine. TCRdb redid the calling of the RT-PCR reads with MiXCR, one entry per CDR3 protein. The sample has roughly 160,000 distinct CDR3 sequences; about a tenth are singletons. The input for sequencing was non-naive T cells sorted from PBMCs, taken about 40 days after vaccination. The origin of the receptors is a man in his fifties or sixties who received an inactivated influenza vaccine.

This clonotype has a count of ten or more. The J gene is TRBJ2-5, the V gene TRBV7-2, with D perhaps TRBD2 (6 bases). V gave up 1 base and J gave up 1 base, with 13 bases separating them. The V gene's germline CDR1 is SGHTA and CDR2 FQGNSA. This CDR3 contains 16 residues. The CDR3 sequence is CASSLGRTGSQETQYF. CDR3 nucleotides: TGTGCCAGCAGCTTAGGAAGAACCGGGAGCCAAGAGACCCAGTACTTC.

The CDR3 is CASSPAGTGGIQYF. In DNA form, the CDR3 reads TGTGCCAGCTCACCGGCGGGGACCGGGGGCATTCAGTACTTC. The V gene is TRBV18, the J gene TRBJ2-4, with D tentatively TRBD2 (6 bases). V lost 3 bases and J 9 bases, leaving 15 bases between the germline ends. The CDR3 is made up of 14 amino acids. From germline, CDR1 is KGHSH and CDR2 LQKENI.

In this sample, this clonotype turned up many times. The J gene is TRBJ1-1, the V gene TRBV29-1; TRBD1 agrees at 8 bases. The CDR3 loop spans 12 amino acids. In germline, CDR1 is SQVTM, CDR2 ANQGSEA. The ends lost 7 bases at V and 6 bases at J; junction bases unmatched: 7. CDR3 DNA: TGCAGCGCCGGACAGGGCGGGGCTGAAGCTTTCTTT. Translation: CSAGQGGAEAFF.

Here the CDR3 reads CASSDRENTDTQYF. CDR3 coding DNA: TGTGCCAGCAGTGACCGGGAGAACACAGATACGCAGTATTTT. V is TRBV6-1 and J is TRBJ2-3, with D tentatively TRBD2 (6 bases). The germline V and J ends were trimmed by 3 bases and 2 bases, with 9 bases remaining between them. This CDR3 is 14 amino acids long. CDR1 is MNHNS, CDR2 SASEGT, per germline.

The CDR3 nucleotides are TGTGCCAGCAGTGGTTTGGCGGGATTATCCTACAATGAGCAGTTCTTC. Translated: CASSGLAGLSYNEQFF. V gene TRBV6-2 or TRBV6-3 combines with J gene TRBJ2-1; D perhaps matches TRBD2 (6 bases). This CDR3 is built from 16 residues. Germline values: CDR1 MNHEY, CDR2 SVGEGT. V was shortened by 5 bases and J by 1 base, with 15 bases between the two germline ends.

This clonotype was seen repeatedly, ten times or more. The chain recombines TRBV15 with TRBJ2-7; TRBD2 is a possible D gene (5 bases). The V end was cut by 3 bases, the J end by 6 bases, with 12 bases between. Germline V gene data show CDR1 as LNHNV and CDR2 as YYDKDF (reference sequence). This CDR3 is 13 amino acids long. The CDR3 DNA reads TGTGCCACCAGCAGGGACGTCGGGGTCGAGCAGTACTTC. Translating gives CATSRDVGVEQYF.

This clonotype was counted ten times or more. The chain links TRBV5-1 to TRBJ2-3; 7 nucleotides agree with TRBD2. The V and J ends lost 1 base and 1 base, in that order; junction bases with no gene match: 0. Germline CDR1 is SGHRS and CDR2 is YFSETQ. CDR3 size: 14 residues. The chain's CDR3 is CASSLRGGTDTQYF. The CDR3 DNA sequence: TGCGCCAGCAGCTTGCGGGGGGGCACAGATACGCAGTATTTT.

This clonotype was picked up many times. The chain joins TRBV5-1 to TRBJ2-1; D remains ambiguous. The germline V and J ends were trimmed by 2 bases and 0 bases, with 9 bases remaining between them. Germline CDR1 reads SGHRS; CDR2 reads YFSETQ. The CDR3 runs 15 residues. The CDR3 DNA is TGCGCCAGCAGCTTCCCCAGGAGCTCCTACAATGAGCAGTTCTTC. Translation: CASSFPRSSYNEQFF.

At least ten counts were recorded for this clonotype. The gene calls are TRBV10-3 and TRBJ2-5; TRBD2 matches at 8 bases. The CDR3 consists of 13 residues. Germline-derived CDR1 and CDR2 are ENHRY and SYGVKD. Losses at the gene ends were 6 bases for V and 2 bases for J; bases not matched to a gene: 2. The CDR3 sequence: CAIRAGVQETQYF. The CDR3 DNA reads as TGTGCCATCAGAGCGGGAGTGCAAGAGACCCAGTACTTC.

This chain uses TRBV4-3 with TRBJ2-1; TRBD2 agrees at 12 bases. Germline V lookup: CDR1 LGHNA, CDR2 YSLEER. V shed 3 bases, J shed 8 bases, and the junction held 5 bases outside the gene matches. CDR3 length: 15 amino acids. For the CDR3, the DNA is TGCGCCAGCAGCCAGACTAGCGGGAGAGCGGATGAGCAGTTCTTC. Residues: CASSQTSGRADEQFF.

Remarks on this clonotype: This could be a read error, since a much larger clone is one nucleotide away. The rearrangement links TRBV7-2 to TRBJ2-1, with D tentatively TRBD2 (6 bases). The germline CDR1 and CDR2 sequences are SGHTA and FQGNSA. Trimming stripped 4 bases from V and 2 bases from J, with 15 bases between. The length of the CDR3 is 16 residues. This CDR3 reads CASSSNPSAPYNEQFF. The CDR3 DNA follows: TGTGCCAGCAGCTCGAACCCTAGCGCTCCCTACAATGAGCAGTTCTTC. The entire variable domain, with the rest obtained from reference TRBV7-2 and TRBJ2-1, is as follows: GAGVSQSPSNKVTEKGKDVELRCDPISGHTALYWYRQSLGQGLEFLIYFQGNSAPDKSGLPSDRFSAERTGGSVSTLTIQRTQQEDSAVYLCASSSNPSAPYNEQFFGPGTRLTVL.

The sample holds many counts of this clonotype. The V gene is TRBV5-5, the J gene TRBJ2-2, with 9 bases fitting TRBD1. The V segment lost 3 bases and the J segment 5 bases; nucleotides outside the gene matches: 5. Per the germline V gene, CDR1 is SGHKS and CDR2 is YYEKEE (reference sequence). The CDR3 consists of 15 residues. The DNA for the CDR3 is TGTGCCAGCAGCTGGGGACAGGGCTCGACCGGGGAGCTGTTTTTT. It translates to CASSWGQGSTGELFF.

The chain joins TRBV14 to TRBJ1-1; D not resolved. The CDR3 consists of 13 residues. Trimming pared 1 base from V and 1 base from J, leaving 4 bases between. Germline-derived CDR1 and CDR2 are SGHDN and FVKESK. The CDR3 region is CASSQASNTEAFF. The CDR3 DNA reads TGTGCCAGCAGCCAAGCCTCGAACACTGAAGCTTTCTTT. Full variable domain (remainder filled in from reference TRBV14 and TRBJ1-1): EAGVTQFPSHSVIEKGQTVTLRCDPISGHDNLYWYRRVMGKEIKFLLHFVKESKQDESGMPNNRFLAERTGGTYSTLKVQPAELEDSGVYFCASSQASNTEAFFGQGTRLTVV.

This clonotype was counted ten times or more. CDR3 protein: CASSLVSVRETQYF. DNA for the CDR3: TGTGCCAGCAGCTTAGTATCAGTGAGAGAGACCCAGTACTTC. V and J are TRBV11-2 and TRBJ2-5, with D unclear. CDR3 length equals 14 residues. Trimming pared 1 base from V and 4 bases from J, leaving 10 bases between. Germline CDR1 reads SGHAT; CDR2 reads FQNNGV. Based on the CDR3 plus reference TRBV11-2 and TRBJ2-5, the full variable domain is EAGVAQSPRYKIIEKRQSVAFWCNPISGHATLYWYQQILGQGPKLLIQFQNNGVVDDSQLPKDRFSAERLKGVDSTLKIQPAKLEDSAVYLCASSLVSVRETQYFGPGTRLLVL.

This clonotype was detected ten times or more. The V gene is TRBV2, the J gene TRBJ2-4; possibly TRBD1 for D (6 bases). Germline assignment: CDR1 SNHLY and CDR2 FYNNEI. Trimming removed 0 bases from V and 3 bases from J, with 12 bases in between. The CDR3 is made up of 16 amino acids. The CDR3 coding sequence is TGTGCCAGCAGTGAAGCGCAGGGGAAGGACAAAAACATTCAGTACTTC. Translating it yields CASSEAQGKDKNIQYF. The entire variable domain, with the rest obtained from reference TRBV2 and TRBJ2-4, is as follows: EPEVTQTPSHQVTQMGQEVILRCVPISNHLYFYWYRQILGQKVEFLVSFYNNEISEKSEIFDDQFSVERPDGSNFTLKIRSTKLEDSAMYFCASSEAQGKDKNIQYFGAGTRLSVL.

This clonotype was observed many times. The chain recombines TRBV3-1 with TRBJ2-4; a weak D match, TRBD2 (6 bases). This CDR3 is 13 amino acids long. V was pared by 6 bases and J by 8 bases, with 14 bases between. CDR1 and CDR2 from the germline V gene are LGHDT and YNNKEL (reference sequence). Here the CDR3 DNA reads TGTGCCAGCAGAGCCCCGTCTAGCGACATTCAGTACTTC. Amino acid sequence: CASRAPSSDIQYF.

The chain joins TRBV28 to TRBJ2-7, with a possible D match to TRBD1 (5 bases). Germline lookup yields CDR1 MDHEN and CDR2 SYDVKM. The ends were cut back, 5 bases at V and 0 bases at J, with 11 bases in the middle. There are 14 residues in the CDR3. The CDR3 spells CASSLHRSSYEQYF. In DNA, the CDR3 is TGTGCCAGCAGTCTCCACAGGAGCTCCTACGAGCAGTACTTC.

The chain joins TRBV19 to TRBJ2-1; 15 bases fit TRBD2. This CDR3 comprises 15 residues. The V and J ends lost 6 bases and 7 bases, in that order; junction bases with no gene match: 4. In germline, CDR1 is LNHDA, CDR2 SQIVND (reference sequence). CDR3 bases: TGTGCCAGTAGCCGGACTAGCGGGAGGGTTAATGAGCAGTTCTTC. Protein: CASSRTSGRVNEQFF.

This clonotype was detected only a few times. CDR3 bases: TGTGCCAGCAGAAAGGGGGCAGGGGATGCCGGGGAGCTGTTTTTT. Translating gives CASRKGAGDAGELFF. The genes are TRBV7-2 and TRBJ2-2; TRBD1 aligns across 7 bases. CDR1 and CDR2 from the germline V gene are SGHTA and FQGNSA. Trimming took 6 bases from V and 6 from J; bases not matched to a gene: 10. The CDR3 consists of 15 residues.

Ten or more counts support this clonotype. The rearrangement links TRBV7-9 to TRBJ2-1; the D call may be TRBD1 or TRBD2 (5 bases each). Deletions cut 4 bases from V and 8 bases from J, with 18 bases between. The CDR3 covers 15 residues. The germline V gene has CDR1 SEHNR and CDR2 FQNEAQ (reference sequence). This CDR3 reads CASSSPSGLTDEQFF. CDR3 sequence (DNA): TGTGCCAGCAGCTCCCCCTCGGGGCTGACGGATGAGCAGTTCTTC. The full variable domain, in which reference TRBV7-9 and TRBJ2-1 provide the parts outside the CDR3, is DTGVSQNPRHKITKRGQNVTFRCDPISEHNRLYWYRQTLGQGPEFLTYFQNEAQLEKSRLLSDRFSAERPKGSFSTLEIQRTEQGDSAMYLCASSSPSGLTDEQFFGPGTRLTVL.

This chain connects TRBV2 to TRBJ1-6; maybe TRBD1 (5 bases). This CDR3 region has 15 residues. Germline assignment: CDR1 SNHLY and CDR2 FYNNEI. The germline V and J ends were trimmed by 3 bases and 10 bases, with 16 bases remaining between them. The DNA of the CDR3 is TGTGCCAGCAGTGACGAGGGGCCCTTGAGGTCACCCCTCCACTTT. Its translation: CASSDEGPLRSPLHF.

This clonotype has only a few counts. The chain uses TRBV2 and TRBJ1-4; no reliable D call. This CDR3 region has 14 residues. V was cut by 3 bases and J by 5 bases, with 10 bases left in between. The V gene's germline CDR1 is SNHLY and CDR2 FYNNEI. The CDR3 protein is CASSERALNEKLFF. The CDR3, as DNA: TGTGCCAGCAGTGAGAGGGCCTTGAATGAAAAACTGTTTTTT.

This clonotype was counted only a few times. The CDR3 bases are TGTGCCAGCAGCGCAAGGACTAGCGGGAGGGAAGAGACCCAGTACTTC. Residues: CASSARTSGREETQYF. The rearrangement uses TRBV11-2 and TRBJ2-5; 15 bases align to TRBD2. V was pared by 5 bases and J by 3 bases, with 4 bases of the junction left unmatched. From germline, CDR1 is SGHAT and CDR2 FQNNGV. The CDR3 runs to 16 residues.

In its sample, this clonotype was seen a few times. The genes are TRBV12-3 or TRBV12-4 and TRBJ1-5, with D perhaps matching TRBD1 (5 bases). This CDR3 has 16 residues. The V end lost 6 bases, the J end lost 2 bases, and 17 bases lay between the germline ends. The CDR3 nucleotides read TGTGCCAGCAGCCCGTCTGGCAGGGAAGGCAATCAGCCCCAGCATTTT. This gives the protein CASSPSGREGNQPQHF.

There are many counts of this clonotype. V gene TRBV10-3 combines with J gene TRBJ2-2; no clear D. The V and J ends lost 6 bases and 4 bases respectively, with 15 bases between them. There are 15 residues in the CDR3. The germline CDR1 and CDR2 sequences are ENHRY and SYGVKD. The CDR3 region has the DNA TGTGCCATCAGGCCCGGGTCCGCGAGCACCGGGGAGCTGTTTTTT. Residues: CAIRPGSASTGELFF.

At least ten counts were recorded for this clonotype. The CDR3: CASSPAAYTDTQYF. Written as DNA, the CDR3 is TGCGCCAGCAGCCCGGCCGCTTACACAGATACGCAGTATTTT. The rearrangement links TRBV5-1 to TRBJ2-3; D is undetermined. V shed 4 bases and J shed 2 bases, with 11 bases lying between them. In germline, CDR1 is SGHRS, CDR2 YFSETQ. The CDR3 covers 14 residues.